This T cell receptor beta chain was documented in a study of immune characterization of retroperitoneal liposarcoma. Many counts were recorded for this clonotype. TCRdb itself ran the PCR reads through MiXCR, one entry per CDR3 protein. The sample holds fewer than 7,500 distinct CDR3 sequences, around 30% seen once. Germline CDR1 SGHVS, CDR2 FQNEAQ. The CDR3 extends over 15 amino acids. V usage is TRBV7-8 and J usage is TRBJ2-5; D is unclear. The closer fit of TRBJ2-7 to the DNA end suggests the J call may be wrong. This TCR derives from a male donor with retroperitoneal liposarcoma. The sequenced material came from blood. The CDR3 nucleotides read TGTGCCAGCAGCTTAGCTACCCCCGAGAAGGGCGAGCAGTACTTC. Its protein product is CASSLATPEKGEQYF.